One and the same sample provided the 18 T cell receptor beta chains below, sequenced in a study of shared clonotypes between healthy human individuals. Some clones are missing from TCRdb's copy, which holds only in-frame ones; the method was immunoSEQ multiplex PCR. The table shows around 330,000 clones, with 74% occurring only once. The sequenced sample was memory CD4+ T cells sorted from blood. Subset described: CD45RA-negative fraction. Source of these receptors: a man between 25 and 39 years old in good health.

In this sample, this clone turned up many times. CDR3: CAIKQSHLEPIYF. CDR3 sequence (DNA): TGTGCCATCAAACAGTCCCACCTTGAACCCATATATTTT. The chain joins TRBV10-3 to TRBJ1-3; D is uncertain. With 7 bases removed from V and 11 bases from J, the gap between germline ends came to 18 bases. This CDR3 is built from 13 residues. Germline lookup yields CDR1 ENHRY and CDR2 SYGVKD.

The V and J genes are TRBV28 and TRBJ2-4; D might be TRBD2 (5 bases). The length of the CDR3 is 15 residues. The germline gives CDR1 MDHEN, CDR2 SYDVKM. V lost 10 bases, J lost 6 bases, and 22 bases lay in between. CDR3 amino acids: CAIQGRSREPNIQYF. The CDR3 DNA is TGTGCCATACAAGGACGGTCGAGGGAGCCAAACATTCAGTACTTC.

The chain carries TRBV18 and TRBJ1-5, with 9 bases that match TRBD1. Germline V lookup: CDR1 KGHSH, CDR2 LQKENI. Germline trimming cut 2 bases from V and 4 bases from J; bases unmatched to any gene: 6. CDR3 size: 16 residues. The CDR3, as DNA: TGTGCCAGCTCACCAGTAGGGACAGGGCGGAATCAGCCCCAGCATTTT. This encodes CASSPVGTGRNQPQHF.

Within the sample, this clone is medium-sized. This specimen includes other DNA sequences encoding the same CDR3. The chain links TRBV2 to TRBJ1-5; 7 bases map to TRBD1. With V trimmed by 7 bases and J by 2 bases, 2 bases remained unmatched. The CDR3 length is 13 residues. From germline, CDR1 is SNHLY and CDR2 FYNNEI. Here the CDR3 DNA reads TGTGCCAGCACCGGGACAGGCAATCAGCCCCAGCATTTT. Translating gives CASTGTGNQPQHF.

The chain couples TRBV15 to TRBJ1-3; D is perhaps TRBD1 (6 bases). There are 15 residues in the CDR3. With 6 bases removed from V and 0 bases from J, the gap between germline ends came to 12 bases. Germline V CDR1 and CDR2: LNHNV, YYDKDF (reference sequence). The CDR3 reads CATSKGGLSGNTIYF. Written as DNA, the CDR3 is TGTGCCACCAGTAAAGGGGGTCTCTCTGGAAACACCATATATTTT.

In its sample, this clone was seen once. J is TRBJ2-7 and V is TRBV11-2, with 8 bases aligning to TRBD2. Trimming removed 0 bases from V and 4 bases from J; junction bases left unmatched: 14. The CDR3 covers 18 residues. Germline CDR1 reads SGHAT; CDR2 reads FQNNGV. The CDR3 DNA follows: TGTGCCAGCAGCTTAGATCTGATCGTCGGGAGGGCCAGATACGAGCAGTACTTC. It is translated as CASSLDLIVGRARYEQYF. The full variable domain, with the rest looked up from reference TRBV11-2 and TRBJ2-7, is EAGVAQSPRYKIIEKRQSVAFWCNPISGHATLYWYQQILGQGPKLLIQFQNNGVVDDSQLPKDRFSAERLKGVDSTLKIQPAKLEDSAVYLCASSLDLIVGRARYEQYFGPGTRLTVT.

The chain links TRBV27 to TRBJ2-3; D unresolved. V dropped 3 bases and J dropped 0 bases, with 13 bases sitting between them. The CDR3 runs to 16 residues. CDR1 and CDR2 from the germline V gene are MNHEY and SMNVEV (reference sequence). CDR3 coding DNA: TGTGCCAGCAGTTTGCTCTCAAGAGCTAGCACAGATACGCAGTATTTT. Its protein is CASSLLSRASTDTQYF.

V gene TRBV19 combines with J gene TRBJ1-1, with TRBD1 identical over 8 bases. The CDR3 covers 16 residues. Trimming took 5 bases from V and 2 from J; bases not matched to a gene: 10. CDR1 and CDR2 (germline): LNHDA, SQIVND (reference sequence). The CDR3 coding sequence is TGTGCCAGTAGTCCACGACAGGGGAGGGGAAACACTGAAGCTTTCTTT. Translation gives CASSPRQGRGNTEAFF.

The sample holds a few counts of this clone. The genes are TRBV11-2 and TRBJ2-4, with D perhaps TRBD2 (6 bases). The germline V gene has CDR1 SGHAT and CDR2 FQNNGV. The V end was cut by 5 bases, the J end by 0 bases, with 8 bases between. The CDR3 has 14 residues. The DNA of the CDR3 is TGTGCCAGCAGCCCGGGACTAGCCAAAAACATTCAGTACTTC. Protein: CASSPGLAKNIQYF.

The rearrangement links TRBV18 to TRBJ2-3; D may be TRBD2 (5 bases). Looked up from germline, CDR1 is KGHSH and CDR2 is LQKENI. Trimming shortened V by 3 bases and J by 0 bases, and 16 bases separated the two germline ends. This CDR3 contains 17 residues. The chain's CDR3 is CASSPGFVSVSTDTQYF. In DNA, the CDR3 is TGTGCCAGCTCACCCGGTTTTGTTAGCGTCAGCACAGATACGCAGTATTTT.

The chain recombines TRBV15 with TRBJ2-4; D ambiguous. There are 15 residues in the CDR3. Looked up from germline, CDR1 is LNHNV and CDR2 is YYDKDF (reference sequence). The ends were cut back, 0 bases at V and 11 bases at J, with 17 bases in the middle. DNA for the CDR3: TGTGCCACCAGCAGAGATTCGGAAGGCAGTGGGGTTCAGTACTTC. Translation gives CATSRDSEGSGVQYF.

The chain carries TRBV2 and TRBJ2-3, with 9 bases matching TRBD2. This CDR3 is built from 16 residues. V was pared by 4 bases and J by 2 bases, with 7 bases of the junction left unmatched. In germline, CDR1 is SNHLY, CDR2 FYNNEI. CDR3 sequence (DNA): TGTGCCAGCAGTGTGATGCTAGCGGGATCCACAGATACGCAGTATTTT. Protein product: CASSVMLAGSTDTQYF. Looking up the rest from reference TRBV2 and TRBJ2-3 gives the full variable domain: EPEVTQTPSHQVTQMGQEVILRCVPISNHLYFYWYRQILGQKVEFLVSFYNNEISEKSEIFDDQFSVERPDGSNFTLKIRSTKLEDSAMYFCASSVMLAGSTDTQYFGPGTRLTVL.

The chain has TRBV5-8 and TRBJ1-1; tentative D call: TRBD1 (6 bases). CDR3 length equals 15 residues. Germline V gene data show CDR1 as SGHTS and CDR2 as YDEGEE. With 2 bases removed from V and 0 bases from J, the gap between germline ends came to 11 bases. The CDR3 is CASSLRTAMNTEAFF. The CDR3 DNA sequence: TGTGCCAGCAGCTTAAGGACAGCTATGAACACTGAAGCTTTCTTT.

The table lists this clone with a few counts. The sample holds other DNA sequences that translate to the same CDR3. The J gene is TRBJ2-2, the V gene TRBV10-2; the D gene is possibly TRBD1 (6 bases). This CDR3 contains 14 residues. Germline CDR1 and CDR2: WSHSY and SAAADI. V dropped 6 bases and J dropped 5 bases, with 13 bases sitting between them. The chain's CDR3 is CASRPGELTGELFF. DNA for the CDR3: TGCGCCAGCAGGCCAGGGGAATTGACCGGGGAGCTGTTTTTT.

The chain carries TRBV6-6 and TRBJ2-1; 10 bases align to TRBD2. V lost 5 bases to trimming and J lost 4 bases; unmatched junction nucleotides: 5. The CDR3 runs 15 residues. Germline lookup yields CDR1 MNHNY and CDR2 SVGAGI (reference sequence). The CDR3 DNA sequence: TGTGCCAGCAGTCAATCTAGCGGGAGTTACAATGAGCAGTTCTTC. As protein: CASSQSSGSYNEQFF.

This chain links TRBV2 with TRBJ1-4, with D tentatively TRBD1 (5 bases). CDR1 SNHLY and CDR2 FYNNEI come from the germline V gene. The CDR3 is 13 amino acids. Deletions cut 8 bases from V and 5 bases from J, with 12 bases between. This CDR3 reads CASRQNPNEKLFF. CDR3 nucleotides: TGTGCCAGCCGACAGAACCCGAATGAAAAACTGTTTTTT.

This clone came up a few times. The chain is built from TRBV5-5 and TRBJ2-1; 7 nucleotides line up with TRBD2. This CDR3 is 16 amino acids long. CDR1 SGHKS and CDR2 YYEKEE come from the germline V gene (reference sequence). V lost 4 bases to trimming and J lost 7 bases; unmatched junction nucleotides: 14. CDR3 protein: CASSPIVVEGGNEQFF. The DNA of the CDR3 is TGTGCCAGCAGCCCGATAGTGGTCGAGGGAGGGAATGAGCAGTTCTTC.

This clone was counted between two and nine times. This rearrangement joins TRBV7-8 to TRBJ1-3, with a tentative D call TRBD1 (6 bases). Trimming took 5 bases from V and 2 from J, leaving 13 bases between them. Germline V gene sequence: CDR1 SGHVS, CDR2 FQNEAQ. This CDR3 is 15 amino acids long. CDR3 protein: CASSGRDIAGNTIYF. The CDR3 bases are TGTGCCAGCAGCGGCCGGGACATTGCTGGAAACACCATATATTTT.